This section outlines one TCR beta chain sequence together with its context. The data were obtained in a study of shared T cell receptors in the human thymus. The V gene end was trimmed by 5 bases and the J gene end by 2 bases; junction bases not matched to a gene: 27. This CDR3 is built from 21 residues. In germline, CDR1 is GTSNPN, CDR2 SVGIG (reference sequence). Some clones are missing from TCRdb's copy, which holds only in-frame ones; the method was immunoSEQ multiplex PCR. The sample includes 550,000 to 800,000 clones, 70% to 90% seen only once; the top ten take about 0.011%. These data were also filed under a second study, of human thymus T cells. Per that study: Healthy Finnish infants undergoing corrective surgery for congenital heart defects were used as donors. Surgeons resected thymus tissue during corrective heart surgery.

The material sequenced was thymocytes. This receptor was obtained from a girl in the first two years of life with a congenital heart defect. The chain has TRBV30 and TRBJ1-1; TRBD1 aligns across 9 bases. CDR3 protein: CAWGPNGDRATRGGSNTEAFF. CDR3 bases: TGTGCCTGGGGCCCCAACGGGGACAGGGCTACGAGGGGGGGATCTAACACTGAAGCTTTCTTT. Drawing the rest from reference TRBV30 and TRBJ1-1, the complete variable domain is SQTIHQWPATLVQPVGSPLSLECTVEGTSNPNLYWYRQAAGRGLQLLFYSVGIGQISSEVPQNLSASRPQDRQFILSSKKLLLSDSGFYLCAWGPNGDRATRGGSNTEAFFGQGTRLTVV.